The 22 T cell receptor beta chains given below trace back to one sample, sequenced in a study of cytomegalovirus exposure and HLA in healthy donors. PCR amplification relied on 60 Vbeta primers (plus 13 Jbeta primers). TCRdb's table, derived via immunoSEQ multiplex PCR, lists solely in-frame clones and lacks some. Among about 50,000 clones listed, 60% to 85% were seen once. Sequencing was performed on PBMCs. The receptors derive from a man under 40 in good health and CMV-seropositive.

The chain joins TRBV19 to TRBJ2-2; 7 nucleotides align to TRBD1. CDR1 and CDR2 (germline): LNHDA, SQIVND (reference sequence). V lost 9 bases and J lost 1; bases outside the gene matches: 5. The CDR3 length is 14 residues. The CDR3: CASETGLNTGELFF. The DNA of the CDR3 is TGTGCCAGCGAGACAGGGCTGAACACCGGGGAGCTGTTTTTT.

This clone was counted only a few times. The CDR3 DNA is TGTGCCAGCAGTTCCCTCGGGGACAGGGGAGGGGAAGCTTTCTTT. It yields the protein CASSSLGDRGGEAFF. The chain has TRBV6-6 and TRBJ1-1; the match to TRBD1 covers 10 bases. The CDR3 sequence is 15 residues long. CDR1 and CDR2 from the germline V gene are MNHNY and SVGAGI (reference sequence). V gave up 4 bases and J gave up 8 bases; unmatched junction bases: 10.

V is TRBV30 and J is TRBJ1-4; maybe TRBD1 (5 bases). The CDR3 loop spans 15 amino acids. Germline CDR1 and CDR2: GTSNPN and SVGIG (reference sequence). The V gene lost 3 bases and the J gene lost 1 base, with 12 bases spanning the gap. The DNA of the CDR3 is TGTGCCTGGAGAAGGGGTGGGCGAACTAATGAAAAACTGTTTTTT. Its translation: CAWRRGGRTNEKLFF.

This rearrangement joins TRBV9 to TRBJ1-4; tentatively, D is TRBD1 (5 bases). V lost 1 base, J lost 8 bases, and 12 bases lay in between. Germline loops: CDR1 SGDLS, CDR2 YYNGEE. The CDR3 has 14 residues. CDR3 DNA: TGTGCCAGCAGCGTATTACAGGAAGGCGAAAAACTGTTTTTT. Encoded protein: CASSVLQEGEKLFF.

The chain recombines TRBV28 with TRBJ2-7; 7 bases align to TRBD1. Germline CDR1 reads MDHEN; CDR2 reads SYDVKM. J gave up 2 bases and V 6 bases, and 10 bases lay outside the gene matches. This CDR3 is 15 amino acids long. Written as DNA, the CDR3 is TGTGCCAGCAGCCCCGCCGGGACAGCCGCCTACGAGCAGTACTTC. As protein: CASSPAGTAAYEQYF.

V and J are TRBV30 and TRBJ1-6, with D maybe TRBD1 (5 bases). Germline V gene data show CDR1 as GTSNPN and CDR2 as SVGIG (reference sequence). The CDR3 has 14 residues. The germline V and J ends were trimmed by 5 bases and 4 bases, with 12 bases remaining between them. CDR3 DNA: TGTGCCTGGTCAGGGATTGGGTATAATTCACCCCTCCACTTT. Translating it yields CAWSGIGYNSPLHF.

This clone was observed at least ten times. The chain joins TRBV28 to TRBJ1-1; maybe TRBD1 (5 bases). This CDR3 has 13 residues. The V and J ends lost 8 bases and 3 bases respectively, with 13 bases between them. Per the germline V gene, CDR1 is MDHEN and CDR2 is SYDVKM. The CDR3 sequence: CASAGGKDTEAFF. The CDR3 region has the DNA TGTGCCAGCGCCGGGGGAAAGGACACTGAAGCTTTCTTT.

This clone was recorded a few times. The V call is TRBV29-1, the J call TRBJ2-2; D gene ambiguous. Between the trimmed V and J ends, which lost 1 base and 4 bases, there was a span of 10 bases. Germline V gene sequence: CDR1 SQVTM, CDR2 ANQGSEA. The CDR3 sequence is 14 residues long. CDR3 in amino acids: CSVEALSPTGELFF. Here the CDR3 DNA reads TGCAGCGTTGAAGCCCTGTCCCCCACCGGGGAGCTGTTTTTT.

The chain couples TRBV15 to TRBJ1-6, with 8 nucleotides matching TRBD1. Per the germline V gene, CDR1 is LNHNV and CDR2 is YYDKDF (reference sequence). The trim removed 5 bases at V and 7 bases at J, leaving 7 bases unmatched. This CDR3 spans 15 amino acids. The CDR3 loop reads CATSGDRSLNSPLHF. For the CDR3, the DNA is TGTGCCACCAGCGGGGACAGGAGCCTGAATTCACCCCTCCACTTT.

The rearrangement joins TRBV6-5 to TRBJ1-5; D perhaps matches TRBD1 (6 bases). V lost 4 bases, J lost 4 bases, and 17 bases lay in between. The CDR3 extends over 16 amino acids. CDR1 is MNHEY and CDR2 is SVGAGI in the germline V gene. The CDR3 reads CASSSSGTTGNQPQHF. Written as DNA, the CDR3 is TGTGCCAGCAGTTCCTCCGGGACAACGGGGAATCAGCCCCAGCATTTT.

This rearrangement joins TRBV5-4 to TRBJ2-5; the match to TRBD2 covers 14 bases. The trim removed 0 bases at V and 4 bases at J, leaving 2 bases unmatched. This CDR3 contains 16 residues. Germline V gives CDR1 SGHNT, CDR2 YYREEE (reference sequence). The DNA of the CDR3 is TGTGCCAGCAGCTTGGGACTAGCGGGGGGGGGAGAGACCCAGTACTTC. It yields the protein CASSLGLAGGGETQYF.

V is TRBV6-6 and J is TRBJ1-3, with 7 bases matching TRBD1. Germline-derived CDR1 and CDR2 are MNHNY and SVGAGI (reference sequence). The trim removed 5 bases at V and 0 bases at J, leaving 7 bases unmatched. This CDR3 is 16 amino acids long. The CDR3 spells CASSRGQHLSGNTIYF. The CDR3 DNA is TGTGCCAGCAGTCGGGGACAGCATCTCTCTGGAAACACCATATATTTT.

The chain combines TRBV2 with TRBJ2-3, with 10 positions matching TRBD2. CDR1 and CDR2 (germline): SNHLY, FYNNEI. The CDR3 has 15 residues. J gave up 8 bases and V 3 bases, and 8 bases lay outside the gene matches. CDR3 DNA sequence: TGTGCCAGCAGTGAGTCTAGCGGGGGTGCCCCTACGCAGTATTTT. This translates into CASSESSGGAPTQYF.

The V gene is TRBV19, the J gene TRBJ1-1; 10 nucleotides align to TRBD1. Germline CDR1 and CDR2: LNHDA and SQIVND (reference sequence). The CDR3 is made up of 17 amino acids. After removal of 6 bases from V and 7 bases from J, the junction contained 17 bases not matched to a gene. The CDR3 region has the DNA TGTGCCAGTAGCTCCGGGGGGAGCCGGGACAGGGGCTATGAAGCTTTCTTT. Translating it yields CASSSGGSRDRGYEAFF.

The rearrangement uses TRBV5-1 and TRBJ2-5; 7 bases match TRBD1. Germline assignment: CDR1 SGHRS and CDR2 YFSETQ. J lost 5 bases, V lost 3 bases, and 13 bases had no gene match. The CDR3 has 16 residues. CDR3 protein: CASSSTIRDSSETQYF. The CDR3 DNA reads as TGCGCCAGCAGCTCTACAATCCGGGACAGTAGCGAGACCCAGTACTTC.

In nucleotides, the CDR3 is TGTGCCAGCAGCTGTACTCGGACAGGAAGGGTTTTTAACTATGGCTACACCTTC. This sequence encodes CASSCTRTGRVFNYGYTF. The chain combines TRBV27 with TRBJ1-2, with TRBD1 matching over 7 bases. Germline loops: CDR1 MNHEY, CDR2 SMNVEV (reference sequence). The length of the CDR3 is 18 residues. V dropped 6 bases and J dropped 1; count of bases not matched to a gene: 17.

This chain joins TRBV11-2 and TRBJ1-5, with a tentative D call TRBD1 (5 bases). Trimming pared 7 bases from V and 0 bases from J, leaving 22 bases between. The CDR3 consists of 18 residues. Germline V gene data show CDR1 as SGHAT and CDR2 as FQNNGV. CDR3 in DNA: TGTGCCAGCACCTCGGGGGTGTATACTGGATATAGCAATCAGCCCCAGCATTTT. It is translated as CASTSGVYTGYSNQPQHF.

The chain's CDR3 is CAISEEGQDFYGYTF. CDR3 nucleotide sequence: TGTGCCATCAGTGAGGAGGGACAGGATTTCTATGGCTACACCTTC. V and J are TRBV10-3 and TRBJ1-2; 8 nucleotides line up with TRBD1. The CDR3 contains 15 residues. Germline V gives CDR1 ENHRY, CDR2 SYGVKD. With 2 bases clipped from V and 4 bases from J, the junction kept 6 bases outside the gene matches.

The genes are TRBV28 and TRBJ2-5; D is ambiguous. The CDR3 extends over 13 amino acids. Germline CDR1 MDHEN, CDR2 SYDVKM. The V end lost 3 bases, the J end lost 1 base, and 6 bases lay between the germline ends. The CDR3 DNA is TGTGCCAGCAGTTTCCTGGCCCAAGAGACCCAGTACTTC. Protein: CASSFLAQETQYF.

The chain carries TRBV2 and TRBJ2-2, with D perhaps TRBD1 (5 bases). The CDR3 extends over 16 amino acids. V lost 6 bases and J 0 bases, leaving 14 bases between the germline ends. CDR1 is SNHLY and CDR2 is FYNNEI in the germline V gene. The CDR3 spells CASRATASSNTGELFF. CDR3 coding DNA: TGTGCCAGCAGGGCGACAGCGTCGTCGAACACCGGGGAGCTGTTTTTT.

The CDR3 DNA follows: TGTGCCAGCAGTTACCAGGGAGGCTTCTACGAGCAGTACTTC. This codes for CASSYQGGFYEQYF. V is TRBV6-6 and J is TRBJ2-7; D is possibly TRBD2 (6 bases). The CDR3 loop spans 14 amino acids. V lost 2 bases and J lost 3, with 11 bases in between. The germline V gene encodes CDR1 MNHNY and CDR2 SVGAGI (reference sequence).

V and J are TRBV5-1 and TRBJ2-2; unclear D gene. The CDR3 consists of 15 residues. The germline CDR1 and CDR2 sequences are SGHRS and YFSETQ. Deletions cut 4 bases from V and 4 bases from J, with 14 bases between. CDR3 protein: CASSPPKTGTGELFF. CDR3 bases: TGCGCCAGCAGCCCCCCAAAGACGGGCACCGGGGAGCTGTTTTTT.